The 19 T cell receptor beta chains below were found in one sample sequenced in a study of quantifying T cell responses using KT2 cells. Study-wide context: cDNA was made from DNase-treated RNA using alpha and beta constant primers.

Each cDNA got a UMI-containing oligo ligated at its 3' end. The first PCR ran 3 to 5 cycles with an equimolar RC1.1 and RC1.2 beta primer mix. TCRdb reprocessed the UMI-ligation and nested PCR reads with MiXCR, giving one entry per CDR3 protein. The sample carries 40,000 to 55,000 distinct CDR3 sequences, roughly 12% recorded once. The specimen was PBMCs spiked with cells of the T cell clone KT2. The receptors derive from a human donor.

This chain connects TRBV27 to TRBJ2-6, with unresolved D. There are 14 residues in the CDR3. V was pared by 3 bases and J by 1 base, with 4 bases between. The germline V gene has CDR1 MNHEY and CDR2 SMNVEV (reference sequence). The chain's CDR3 is CASSFRSGANVLTF. CDR3 nucleotide sequence: TGTGCCAGCAGTTTTCGGTCTGGGGCCAACGTCCTGACTTTC.

This clonotype was counted ten times or more. V usage is TRBV20-1 and J usage is TRBJ1-6; TRBD1 matches at 11 bases. The CDR3 is made up of 15 amino acids. CDR1 and CDR2 (germline): DFQATT, SNEGSKA (reference sequence). V lost 5 bases and J lost 5; bases outside the gene matches: 5. The CDR3 nucleotides read TGCAGTGCTCCCCGGGACAGGGGGGATAATTCACCCCTCCACTTT. Its protein product is CSAPRDRGDNSPLHF.

A few counts support this clonotype. This chain joins TRBV5-6 and TRBJ2-2; TRBD2 aligns across 7 bases. Unmatched junction bases numbered 2, after V lost 0 bases and J lost 6 bases. The CDR3 totals 14 residues. Germline CDR1 SGHDT, CDR2 YYEEEE. The CDR3 spells CASSLGGGSGELFF. The CDR3 DNA is TGTGCCAGCAGCTTGGGGGGGGGATCCGGGGAGCTGTTTTTT.

The chain carries TRBV12-3 or TRBV12-4 and TRBJ1-2; 11 nucleotides match TRBD1. CDR3 length equals 15 residues. The trim removed 5 bases at V and 5 bases at J, leaving 7 bases unmatched. The CDR3 sequence is CASSPGTGGDYGYTF. The CDR3 nucleotides read TGTGCCAGCAGTCCCGGGACAGGGGGAGATTATGGCTACACCTTC.

Only a few counts were recorded for this clonotype. The genes are TRBV19 and TRBJ1-5; D is possibly TRBD1 (6 bases). CDR1 is LNHDA, CDR2 SQIVND, per germline (reference sequence). CDR3 length equals 14 residues. V was trimmed by 4 bases and J by 4 bases, leaving 11 bases between them. The CDR3: CASSNRGGNQPQHF. The DNA of the CDR3 is TGTGCCAGTAGTAACAGAGGGGGAAATCAGCCCCAGCATTTT.

This clonotype came up many times. The V call is TRBV5-1, the J call TRBJ2-1, with 8 positions matching TRBD2. The CDR3 has 14 amino acids. V was pared by 3 bases and J by 6 bases, with 5 bases of the junction left unmatched. CDR1 is SGHRS, CDR2 YFSETQ, per germline. CDR3 nucleotide sequence: TGCGCCAGCAGCTGGCAAACTAGCGGCAATGAGCAGTTCTTC. This gives the protein CASSWQTSGNEQFF.

There are many counts of this clonotype. The rearrangement uses TRBV6-6 and TRBJ1-2; D unresolved. CDR1 is MNHNY and CDR2 is SVGAGI in the germline V gene (reference sequence). The CDR3 runs to 15 residues. Trimming left V 0 bases short and J 4 bases short, with 12 bases between. CDR3 amino acids: CASSYSLADPYGYTF. As DNA, the CDR3 is TGTGCCAGCAGTTACTCCCTGGCAGACCCCTATGGCTACACCTTC.

This CDR3 is CASSLASGRFGTQYF. CDR3 coding DNA: TGCGCCAGCAGCTTGGCTAGCGGGAGATTTGGGACCCAGTACTTC. V usage is TRBV5-1 and J usage is TRBJ2-5, with TRBD2 matching 10 bases. CDR1 SGHRS and CDR2 YFSETQ come from the germline V gene. The V and J ends lost 0 bases and 7 bases, in that order; junction bases with no gene match: 6. The CDR3 runs 15 residues.

The chain has TRBV24-1 and TRBJ1-1, with 7 nucleotides matching TRBD1. CDR3 length: 17 residues. Trimming took 4 bases from V and 1 from J; bases not matched to a gene: 11. Germline V CDR1 and CDR2: KGHDR, SFDVKD. DNA for the CDR3: TGTGCCACCAGTGAAACAGGGGTAGGGGTGGGGAACACTGAAGCTTTCTTT. Protein: CATSETGVGVGNTEAFF.

Many counts were recorded for this clonotype. This rearrangement joins TRBV27 to TRBJ1-1; no clear D. CDR1 MNHEY and CDR2 SMNVEV come from the germline V gene (reference sequence). The CDR3 has 13 amino acids. V lost 4 bases and J lost 6, with 12 bases in between. The CDR3 nucleotides are TGTGCCAGCAGTTACGGAGTGACTGCTGAAGCTTTCTTT. This sequence encodes CASSYGVTAEAFF.

Ten or more counts support this clonotype. V is TRBV2 and J is TRBJ2-5; unclear D gene. Germline V gene lookup returns CDR1 SNHLY and CDR2 FYNNEI. V was clipped by 4 bases and J by 5 bases, with 5 bases between them. The CDR3 is 11 residues long. The CDR3: CASSVLETQYF. DNA of the CDR3: TGTGCCAGCAGTGTCCTTGAGACCCAGTACTTC.

In its sample, this clonotype was seen many times. The chain employs TRBV19 and TRBJ2-7; no reliable D call. The V gene lost 3 bases and the J gene lost 2 bases, with 8 bases spanning the gap. The CDR3 contains 13 residues. Germline assignment: CDR1 LNHDA and CDR2 SQIVND (reference sequence). CDR3 in DNA: TGTGCCAGTAGTATCACAAATGCCTACGAGCAGTACTTC. Amino acids: CASSITNAYEQYF.

This clonotype was detected a few times. The chain employs TRBV25-1 and TRBJ2-5; 10 bases are a match to TRBD2. The CDR3 contains 15 residues. Germline V CDR1 and CDR2: MGHDK, SYGVNS. V was clipped by 4 bases and J by 4 bases; unmatched bases: 6. The CDR3 here is CASSAGLAGAETQYF. The CDR3 DNA is TGTGCCAGCAGTGCGGGTCTAGCGGGAGCAGAGACCCAGTACTTC.

This clonotype has only a few counts. The CDR3 sequence: CASSLPRETQYF. DNA for the CDR3: TGTGCCAGCAGCTTGCCCAGAGAGACCCAGTACTTC. The chain is built from TRBV5-4 and TRBJ2-5, with no clear D. V lost 1 base, J lost 4 bases, and 5 bases lay in between. Germline lookup yields CDR1 SGHNT and CDR2 YYREEE (reference sequence). The CDR3 runs to 12 residues. The full variable domain, completed using reference TRBV5-4 and TRBJ2-5, is ETGVTQSPTHLIKTRGQQVTLRCSSQSGHNTVSWYQQALGQGPQFIFQYYREEENGRGNFPPRFSGLQFPNYSSELNVNALELDDSALYLCASSLPRETQYFGPGTRLLVL.

This clonotype showed up just a few times. The V call is TRBV27, the J call TRBJ1-6; D gene ambiguous. The CDR3 consists of 12 residues. CDR1 and CDR2 (germline): MNHEY, SMNVEV (reference sequence). Deletions cut 7 bases from V and 2 bases from J, with 3 bases between. The CDR3 nucleotides read TGTGCCAGCACCACCTATAATTCACCCCTCCACTTT. This codes for CASTTYNSPLHF.

This clonotype was seen many times. The genes are TRBV7-2 and TRBJ2-3, with D tentatively TRBD1 (6 bases). Germline CDR1 is SGHTA and CDR2 is FQGNSA. Deletions cut 1 base from V and 5 bases from J, with 13 bases between. This CDR3 comprises 15 residues. The CDR3, as DNA: TGTGCCAGCAGCTTAGTTAGGACAGTAGGAGATACGCAGTATTTT. Translated, it gives CASSLVRTVGDTQYF.

Note on this clonotype: This clone may be a read error of a much larger clone one base away. The chain uses TRBV29-1 and TRBJ2-7, with no clear D. V was trimmed by 4 bases and J by 3 bases, leaving 10 bases between them. Germline V gene lookup returns CDR1 SQVTM and CDR2 ANQGSEA. CDR3 size: 12 residues. As DNA, the CDR3 is TGCAGCGTTGGGGAAAGGGTCTACGAGCAGTACTTC. Protein product: CSVGERVYEQYF.

This clonotype was seen only a few times. The J gene is TRBJ2-3, the V gene TRBV11-3; 9 nucleotides agree with TRBD2. The CDR3 spans 17 residues. After removal of 4 bases from V and 0 bases from J, the junction contained 8 bases not matched to a gene. The germline gives CDR1 SGHNT, CDR2 YENEEA. The CDR3 bases are TGTGCCAGCAGCTCGACAGCCCTAGCGGGGAGCACAGATACGCAGTATTTT. Its translation: CASSSTALAGSTDTQYF.

V usage is TRBV21-1 and J usage is TRBJ1-1; the table calls TRBD1, which could not be checked here. TRBV21-1 counts as a pseudogene. This CDR3 region has 18 residues. CDR3 in DNA: TGTGCCAGCAGCAAAGAGTTCGAGGTAGAGGGGGTGACCACTGAAGCTTTCTTT. Translation: CASSKEFEVEGVTTEAFF.